Each of the 32 T cell receptor beta chains below was sequenced from the same sample in a study of memory CD4+ T cells and cytomegalovirus serostatus. The table came from immunoSEQ multiplex PCR; TCRdb's copy has only in-frame clones and leaves some out. This sample has roughly 49,000 clones; roughly 80% occur once, and the top ten carry 0.77%. The sort gate was single viable CD3+CD4+CD8-CD45RO+ cells for memory CD4+ T cells. Input material: memory CD4+ T cells from blood. These receptors all stem from an adult in good health and CMV-seronegative.

V is TRBV28 and J is TRBJ2-5; D gene ambiguous. Germline CDR1 and CDR2: MDHEN and SYDVKM. V was shortened by 3 bases and J by 4 bases, with 9 bases between the two germline ends. The CDR3 sequence is 13 residues long. The CDR3 DNA is TGTGCCAGCAGTTTTGGGTCTAGAGAGACCCAGTACTTC. Translated, it gives CASSFGSRETQYF.

The chain recombines TRBV15 with TRBJ1-2; D gene ambiguous. CDR1 and CDR2 from the germline V gene are LNHNV and YYDKDF (reference sequence). Trimming removed 0 bases at V and 5 bases at J, with 13 bases between. The CDR3 runs to 15 residues. The CDR3: CATSRDVGGLYGYTF. CDR3 coding DNA: TGTGCCACCAGCAGAGATGTTGGAGGGTTGTATGGCTACACCTTC.

The chain links TRBV19 to TRBJ1-1, with 8 bases that match TRBD1. Germline CDR1 is LNHDA and CDR2 is SQIVND (reference sequence). V shed 5 bases, J shed 5 bases, and the junction held 10 bases outside the gene matches. The CDR3 consists of 15 residues. In DNA, the CDR3 is TGTGCCAGTAGTCCAGGGGGCGAAATAAAGACTGAAGCTTTCTTT. Its protein is CASSPGGEIKTEAFF.

By share, this clone counts as medium-sized. V usage is TRBV6-5 and J usage is TRBJ2-1; D gene ambiguous. Trimming cost V 5 bases and J 4 bases, with 15 bases left between them. This CDR3 has 15 residues. The germline CDR1 and CDR2 sequences are MNHEY and SVGAGI. The CDR3 DNA sequence: TGTGCCAGCAGTCGAACACAGTCTGGATACAATGAGCAGTTCTTC. It translates to CASSRTQSGYNEQFF.

The rearrangement links TRBV7-2 to TRBJ1-4; no firm D call. Germline V gene data show CDR1 as SGHTA and CDR2 as FQGNSA. Trimming cost V 5 bases and J 0 bases, with 10 bases left between them. The CDR3 extends over 15 amino acids. CDR3 coding DNA: TGTGCCAGCAGCCCCCAACGCACAACTAATGAAAAACTGTTTTTT. It codes for CASSPQRTTNEKLFF.

The V and J genes are TRBV28 and TRBJ1-2; 7 bases line up with TRBD1. The CDR3 consists of 13 residues. The V gene end was trimmed by 8 bases and the J gene end by 4 bases; junction bases not matched to a gene: 7. Germline V gene sequence: CDR1 MDHEN, CDR2 SYDVKM. CDR3 sequence: CASREGAIYGYTF. In nucleotides, the CDR3 is TGTGCCAGCCGAGAGGGGGCAATCTATGGCTACACCTTC.

The chain employs TRBV6-4 and TRBJ1-4; D call uncertain. CDR1 is MRHNA and CDR2 is SNTAGT in the germline V gene. The CDR3 runs 15 residues. Trimming pared 6 bases from V and 7 bases from J, leaving 18 bases between. CDR3 coding DNA: TGTGCCAGCAGAGACACGGACCGGGGTGGTGAAAAACTGTTTTTT. Amino acids: CASRDTDRGGEKLFF.

V gene TRBV21-1 combines with J gene TRBJ2-7; TRBD1 reflects the table's D call only, with no check against the DNA. TRBV21-1 has pseudogene status. There are 16 residues in the CDR3. The CDR3 is CASSRRQKVPSYEQYF. The CDR3 nucleotides are TGTGCCAGCAGCAGGCGACAGAAGGTCCCATCCTACGAGCAGTACTTC.

V and J are TRBV10-3 and TRBJ2-4; the D gene could be TRBD1 or TRBD2 (5 bases each). The CDR3 sequence is 13 residues long. Germline values: CDR1 ENHRY, CDR2 SYGVKD. Trimming removed 4 bases at V and 7 bases at J, with 11 bases between. As DNA, the CDR3 is TGTGCCATCAGTGGTGAAGAGGGGAACATTCAGTACTTC. This gives the protein CAISGEEGNIQYF.

The V gene is TRBV23-1, the J gene TRBJ1-5; D might be TRBD1 (5 bases). TRBV23-1 has ORF status, its function being uncertain. The CDR3 extends over 15 amino acids. Trimming took off 4 bases at V and 2 bases at J, with 12 bases between the two ends. This CDR3 is CASSRGGGGNQPQHF. CDR3 coding DNA: TGCGCCAGCAGTCGGGGTGGGGGGGGCAATCAGCCCCAGCATTTT.

The chain is built from TRBV6-1 and TRBJ2-3, with TRBD2 identical over 10 bases. Germline CDR1 reads MNHNS; CDR2 reads SASEGT. Trimming took 2 bases from V and 4 from J; bases not matched to a gene: 6. The CDR3 covers 16 residues. The CDR3 bases are TGTGCCAGCAGTGAAAAAAGCGGGGGGGCCCCAGATACGCAGTATTTT. Amino acids: CASSEKSGGAPDTQYF.

V is TRBV7-8 and J is TRBJ1-1; D is unresolved. CDR1 and CDR2 from the germline V gene are SGHVS and FQNEAQ. Trimming shortened V by 1 base and J by 6 bases, and 18 bases separated the two germline ends. The CDR3 has 16 amino acids. The CDR3 loop is CASSLEGLVVVAEAFF. The CDR3 DNA reads TGTGCCAGCAGCTTAGAAGGTCTCGTCGTGGTGGCTGAAGCTTTCTTT. The variable domain in full, with the rest retrieved from reference TRBV7-8 and TRBJ1-1, is GAGVSQSPRYKVAKRGQDVALRCDPISGHVSLFWYQQALGQGPEFLTYFQNEAQLDKSGLPSDRFFAERPEGSVSTLKIQRTQQEDSAVYLCASSLEGLVVVAEAFFGQGTRLTVV.

This chain links TRBV2 with TRBJ1-2; D call uncertain. The CDR3 is 13 residues long. Germline V CDR1 and CDR2: SNHLY, FYNNEI. The V gene lost 2 bases and the J gene lost 4 bases, with 8 bases spanning the gap. The CDR3 loop is CASSEFGSYGYTF. The CDR3 DNA reads TGTGCCAGCAGTGAATTCGGGTCCTATGGCTACACCTTC. Full variable domain (missing parts from reference TRBV2 and TRBJ1-2): EPEVTQTPSHQVTQMGQEVILRCVPISNHLYFYWYRQILGQKVEFLVSFYNNEISEKSEIFDDQFSVERPDGSNFTLKIRSTKLEDSAMYFCASSEFGSYGYTFGSGTRLTVV.

The rearrangement joins TRBV7-9 to TRBJ1-6, with 9 bases lining up with TRBD1. The V gene's germline CDR1 is SEHNR and CDR2 FQNEAQ (reference sequence). The CDR3 spans 14 residues. With V trimmed by 4 bases and J by 9 bases, 4 bases remained unmatched. DNA for the CDR3: TGTGCCAGCAGCTCGGGACAGGGAAGTTCACCCCTCCACTTT. It encodes CASSSGQGSSPLHF.

This chain links TRBV14 with TRBJ2-3, with a tentative D call TRBD1 (6 bases). CDR1 and CDR2 (germline): SGHDN, FVKESK. Trimming took 3 bases from V and 8 from J, leaving 18 bases between them. CDR3 length: 15 amino acids. The CDR3 sequence: CASSHRGGRFGTQYF. The CDR3 DNA is TGTGCCAGCAGCCATCGAGGGGGTAGATTCGGTACGCAGTATTTT. Full variable domain (missing parts from reference TRBV14 and TRBJ2-3): EAGVTQFPSHSVIEKGQTVTLRCDPISGHDNLYWYRRVMGKEIKFLLHFVKESKQDESGMPNNRFLAERTGGTYSTLKVQPAELEDSGVYFCASSHRGGRFGTQYFGPGTRLTVL.

The rearrangement links TRBV2 to TRBJ1-2; D remains ambiguous. V was cut by 2 bases and J by 6 bases, with 7 bases left in between. Germline lookup yields CDR1 SNHLY and CDR2 FYNNEI. The CDR3 totals 12 residues. This CDR3 reads CASSETLHGYTF. The CDR3 DNA sequence: TGTGCCAGCAGTGAAACTCTTCATGGCTACACCTTC.

The chain recombines TRBV6-1 with TRBJ2-1; maybe TRBD2 (5 bases). From germline, CDR1 is MNHNS and CDR2 SASEGT. V lost 6 bases, J lost 5 bases, and 8 bases lay in between. CDR3 length: 12 residues. The CDR3 DNA is TGTGCCAGCAGCCTGGGAGACAATGAGCAGTTCTTC. Its translation is CASSLGDNEQFF.

The chain has TRBV5-1 and TRBJ1-2; D is undetermined. Trimming removed 2 bases from V and 4 bases from J, with 15 bases in between. The length of the CDR3 is 15 residues. Germline lookup yields CDR1 SGHRS and CDR2 YFSETQ. The CDR3 nucleotides read TGCGCCAGCAGCTTACCGGGAGAAGGGTCCTATGGCTACACCTTC. Its translation: CASSLPGEGSYGYTF.

The chain couples TRBV11-2 to TRBJ1-2; TRBD1 might be the D (5 bases). The V gene's germline CDR1 is SGHAT and CDR2 FQNNGV. V lost 6 bases and J lost 0, with 20 bases in between. The CDR3 consists of 17 residues. The CDR3 DNA reads as TGTGCCAGCAGGCCCACCGGGGGGGTCGAAGCTAACTATGGCTACACCTTC. Residues: CASRPTGGVEANYGYTF.

This clone was seen only once. The chain links TRBV5-1 to TRBJ2-2, with unresolved D. Germline-derived CDR1 and CDR2 are SGHRS and YFSETQ. The CDR3 covers 13 residues. The V gene lost 0 bases and the J gene lost 6 bases, with 6 bases spanning the gap. The CDR3 is CASSLGVPGELFF. For the CDR3, the DNA is TGCGCCAGCAGCTTGGGGGTCCCCGGGGAGCTGTTTTTT.

The chain has TRBV19 and TRBJ1-3, with D maybe TRBD1 (5 bases). V was shortened by 3 bases and J by 8 bases, with 14 bases between the two germline ends. Germline V lookup: CDR1 LNHDA, CDR2 SQIVND (reference sequence). The CDR3 loop spans 14 amino acids. CDR3 DNA sequence: TGTGCCAGTAGTATCGGGGGAATAGTGGACACCATATATTTT. Translated, it gives CASSIGGIVDTIYF.

This clone was detected only once. The V call is TRBV6-4, the J call TRBJ2-4; the D gene is possibly TRBD2 (5 bases). V was pared by 11 bases and J by 8 bases, with 25 bases between. Per the germline V gene, CDR1 is MRHNA and CDR2 is SNTAGT. CDR3 length: 15 residues. CDR3 sequence (DNA): TGTGCCGGAAAACCTAGCCGGGTAGTTGGAGACATTCAGTACTTC. It is translated as CAGKPSRVVGDIQYF.

The chain uses TRBV6-6 and TRBJ1-5, with D possibly TRBD1 on 5 matching bases. V shed 0 bases and J shed 8 bases, with 11 bases lying between them. The CDR3 is 14 amino acids. Germline loops: CDR1 MNHNY, CDR2 SVGAGI (reference sequence). The CDR3 nucleotides read TGTGCCAGCAGTTACTCATGGGGGTTCGAGCCCCAGCATTTT. It yields the protein CASSYSWGFEPQHF.

This clone has only one observation. The rearrangement joins TRBV19 to TRBJ2-7; 8 nucleotides agree with TRBD1. Germline CDR1 and CDR2: LNHDA and SQIVND (reference sequence). CDR3 length: 15 amino acids. J gave up 1 base and V 2 bases, and 4 bases lay outside the gene matches. This chain's CDR3 is CASSISRGQSYEQYF. CDR3 sequence (DNA): TGTGCCAGTAGTATATCCAGGGGGCAGTCCTACGAGCAGTACTTC.

The rearrangement links TRBV5-4 to TRBJ2-7, with a weak D call TRBD2 (7 bases). CDR1 and CDR2 from the germline V gene are SGHNT and YYREEE (reference sequence). Trimming removed 0 bases at V and 0 bases at J, with 13 bases between. The CDR3 is 16 amino acids. In DNA form, the CDR3 reads TGTGCCAGCAGCTTGGTGGGCGGGGGCCCCTCCTACGAGCAGTACTTC. Its protein product is CASSLVGGGPSYEQYF.

This CDR3 reads CASSLKSSYEQYF. The CDR3 region has the DNA TGCGCCAGCAGCTTGAAGAGCTCCTACGAGCAGTACTTC. The chain recombines TRBV5-1 with TRBJ2-7; D unclear. Per the germline V gene, CDR1 is SGHRS and CDR2 is YFSETQ. Trimming cost V 1 base and J 0 bases, with 5 bases left between them. This CDR3 is 13 amino acids long.

V usage is TRBV5-4 and J usage is TRBJ1-1; D is undetermined. Germline V gene data show CDR1 as SGHNT and CDR2 as YYREEE (reference sequence). The CDR3 is made up of 12 amino acids. Trimming removed 4 bases at V and 1 base at J, with 5 bases between. CDR3 loop: CASSQWNTEAFF. CDR3 coding DNA: TGTGCCAGCAGCCAGTGGAACACTGAAGCTTTCTTT.

This clone is medium-sized by share. The chain uses TRBV29-1 and TRBJ1-6; 9 positions match TRBD1. With V trimmed by 4 bases and J by 7 bases, 2 bases remained unmatched. Germline V gene lookup returns CDR1 SQVTM and CDR2 ANQGSEA. This CDR3 is built from 13 residues. In nucleotides, the CDR3 is TGCAGCGTTGGACAGGGGGGCAATTCACCCCTCCACTTT. Protein product: CSVGQGGNSPLHF.

The V and J genes are TRBV28 and TRBJ1-2; D is perhaps TRBD1 (6 bases). The CDR3 extends over 16 amino acids. Trimming took off 2 bases at V and 4 bases at J, with 17 bases between the two ends. The germline CDR1 and CDR2 sequences are MDHEN and SYDVKM. The CDR3 reads CASSLNLGGRIYGYTF. In DNA, the CDR3 is TGTGCCAGCAGTTTAAACCTTGGGGGGCGGATCTATGGCTACACCTTC.

This chain uses TRBV2 with TRBJ2-1; 10 bases agree with TRBD1. This CDR3 region has 15 residues. Per germline, CDR1 SNHLY and CDR2 FYNNEI. The V gene end was trimmed by 1 base and the J gene end by 6 bases; junction bases not matched to a gene: 3. The CDR3 coding sequence is TGTGCCAGCAGTGAAGAAGGGGACAGGGGCAATGAGCAGTTCTTC. Its translation: CASSEEGDRGNEQFF.

The chain uses TRBV28 and TRBJ1-1; 7 positions match TRBD1. The V gene end was trimmed by 6 bases and the J gene end by 11 bases; junction bases not matched to a gene: 27. The length of the CDR3 is 18 residues. Germline values: CDR1 MDHEN, CDR2 SYDVKM. CDR3 sequence: CASRTGQVSIGASSSAFF. The CDR3 DNA follows: TGTGCCAGCAGGACAGGACAGGTATCTATAGGGGCTAGTAGCTCGGCTTTCTTT.

The CDR3 coding sequence is TGTGCCTGGACCCCCAGGGGAACGTACTATAATTCACCCCTCCACTTT. Translation: CAWTPRGTYYNSPLHF. The chain couples TRBV30 to TRBJ1-6; maybe TRBD1 (6 bases). The CDR3 is 16 amino acids. Germline CDR1 reads GTSNPN; CDR2 reads SVGIG (reference sequence). Trimming shortened V by 4 bases and J by 3 bases, and 16 bases separated the two germline ends.